Listed below are T cell receptor beta chains from one sample, sequenced in a study of identical twins. In TCRdb, the 5' RACE reads were re-called with MiXCR into one record per CDR3 protein. The sample records hundreds of thousands of distinct CDR3 sequences, roughly 18% being singletons. These same records also appear under a second study, on T cells expressing NK-cell markers.

The material sequenced was PBMCs. The receptors derive from a woman younger than 35 in good health. Both conserved end residues are part of each CDR3.

cdr3_aa,j_call,v_call
CSASTGHEQFF,TRBJ2-1,TRBV20-1
CASRGPRLAKNIQYF,TRBJ2-4,TRBV10-2
CSASKKGADWEKLFF,TRBJ1-4,TRBV20-1
CASSRDRTMNTEAFF,TRBJ1-1,TRBV27
CASSSGQARNYGYTF,TRBJ1-2,TRBV7-9
CASSQSFDGNYGYTF,TRBJ1-2,TRBV5-1
CASSKQGLGETQYF,TRBJ2-5,TRBV5-1
CAISVKGEQGYTF,TRBJ1-2,TRBV10-3
CASSQRDRVNEQFF,TRBJ2-1,TRBV14
CSALVDPDQPQHF,TRBJ1-5,TRBV20-1
CASSLDRSSSYEQYF,TRBJ2-7,TRBV5-8
CSAVGPDGGGHGYTF,TRBJ1-2,TRBV20-1
CSVLENTEAFF,TRBJ1-1,TRBV29-1
CASDGLAHSYEQYF,TRBJ2-7,TRBV2
CASSVVPAPPYEQYF,TRBJ2-7,TRBV9
CASSIGDFHGGSPLHF,TRBJ1-6,TRBV5-5
CASTPGSNYGYTF,TRBJ1-2,TRBV27
CASSFTQGGSYEQYF,TRBJ2-7,TRBV7-3
CASSTGSSYNEQFF,TRBJ2-1,TRBV6-1
CSALFLNTEAFF,TRBJ1-1,TRBV29-1
CASSAQQTRGHYGYTF,TRBJ1-2,TRBV9
CATATGAGGNTGELFF,TRBJ2-2,TRBV5-1
CASSLVRGSEQYF,TRBJ2-7,TRBV11-2
CSAERGLNTGELFF,TRBJ2-2,TRBV20-1
CASSYGRARGNTIYF,TRBJ1-3,TRBV6-5
CASLGTSGELFF,TRBJ2-2,TRBV12-3/TRBV12-4
CASSLGGAFRVNTEAFF,TRBJ1-1,TRBV5-1
CASSYGPGGLARHEQFF,TRBJ2-1,TRBV6-5
CASSQDPPAAYNEQFF,TRBJ2-1,TRBV4-3
CASSPRSRGFRNEQYF,TRBJ2-7,TRBV3-1
CASSWQGDYEQYF,TRBJ2-7,TRBV5-1
CASSPALANTEAFF,TRBJ1-1,TRBV18
CASSIGADTQYF,TRBJ2-3,TRBV7-3
CSVKGSGPQHF,TRBJ1-5,TRBV20-1
CASSSRPQKIGHEQFF,TRBJ2-1,TRBV9
CASVDYTEAFF,TRBJ1-1,TRBV7-6
CASSLWSSGRSRVDTQYF,TRBJ2-3,TRBV12-3/TRBV12-4
CASSLGQDTEAFF,TRBJ1-1,TRBV12-3/TRBV12-4
CASSLIPGQGGGGYTF,TRBJ1-2,TRBV28
CASRRGSSGRSPDTQYF,TRBJ2-3,TRBV5-6
CASSQVGFGTQETQYF,TRBJ2-5,TRBV4-2
CAMTVQDGVGEQFF,TRBJ2-1,TRBV10-3
CASRPRVGEYEQYF,TRBJ2-7,TRBV5-1
CSASGGTGTDTQYF,TRBJ2-3,TRBV20-1
CSAPSGSGLRNEQFF,TRBJ2-1,TRBV20-1
CASSVREGAGTGELFF,TRBJ2-2,TRBV10-2
CASSPTGLDTQYF,TRBJ2-3,TRBV2
CASSLRLAIHYEQYF,TRBJ2-7,TRBV7-2
CASSLRLVSSEQYF,TRBJ2-7,TRBV12-3/TRBV12-4
CASSLEYGRGGYTF,TRBJ1-2,TRBV7-3
CAIAGLAGYEQYF,TRBJ2-7,TRBV10-3
CASSVDLGGGNIQYF,TRBJ2-4,TRBV3-1
CASRATSGILYNEQFF,TRBJ2-1,TRBV7-2
CSAPQAGGGEQYF,TRBJ2-7,TRBV20-1
CASSLGTTTYGYTF,TRBJ1-2,TRBV5-1